Listed below are T cell receptor beta chains from one sample, sequenced in a study of blood T cell repertoires in COVID-19. Repertoires were generated with immunoSEQ multiplex PCR, while TCRdb's copy carries only in-frame clones and drops some. The sample contains 54,000 or so clones, roughly 84% of which appear only once. Material for sequencing was peripheral blood. The receptors were gathered from a man aged 50 to 59 with active COVID-19. Both conserved end residues are part of each CDR3. D genes are given only for firm matches. Some rows have no size entry. The others give once, few or many, or a class for an expanded clone.

TRBJ2-4 TRBD2 TRBV19 once CASSKGGVKNIQYF TGTGCCAGTTCAAAGGGAGGGGTCAAAAACATTCAGTACTTC
TRBJ2-2 TRBD1 TRBV27 - CASSPLQGETGELFF TGTGCCAGCAGTCCCCTGCAGGGGGAAACCGGGGAGCTGTTTTTT
TRBJ1-1 - TRBV5-1 - CASSRTAANTEAFF TGCGCCAGCAGCCGGACAGCCGCAAACACTGAAGCTTTCTTT
TRBJ1-1 TRBD1 TRBV27 few CASSLSGWDGTGNTEAFF TGTGCCAGCAGTTTATCGGGGTGGGACGGGACAGGGAACACTGAAGCTTTCTTT
TRBJ1-3 - TRBV19 - CASSPAASSGNTIYF TGTGCCAGTAGTCCGGCGGCCAGCTCTGGAAACACCATATATTTT
TRBJ2-7 TRBD1 TRBV6-5 - CASRATGGYEQYF TGTGCCAGCAGAGCCACAGGGGGCTACGAGCAGTACTTC
TRBJ1-5 TRBD1 TRBV28 - CASNSGGSNQPQHF TGTGCCAGCAATTCAGGGGGTAGCAATCAGCCCCAGCATTTT
TRBJ2-3 - TRBV28 - CASSYTDTQYF TGTGCCAGCAGTTACACCGATACGCAGTATTTT
TRBJ2-7 TRBD2 TRBV12-3/TRBV12-4 - CASTGGREQYF TGTGCCAGCACCGGCGGGAGGGAGCAGTACTTC
TRBJ1-1 TRBD1 TRBV18 - CASSLAPTGGPNTEAFF TGTGCCAGCTCACTAGCGCCGACAGGGGGGCCGAACACTGAAGCTTTCTTT
TRBJ1-1 - TRBV9 once CASSVGSNTEAFF TGTGCCAGCAGCGTAGGCAGTAACACTGAAGCTTTCTTT
TRBJ1-2 - TRBV19 - CASSIYAQGYGYTF TGTGCCAGTAGTATTTACGCTCAGGGCTATGGCTACACCTTC
TRBJ1-5 TRBD1 TRBV7-9 - CASSSGPGQGAYSNQPQHF TGTGCCAGCAGCTCAGGTCCGGGACAGGGGGCGTATAGCAATCAGCCCCAGCATTTT
TRBJ1-4 - TRBV18 - CASSPEPIEKLFF TGTGCCAGCTCACCAGAGCCGATCGAAAAACTGTTTTTT
TRBJ2-2 - TRBV30 - CAWKGAAGELFF TGTGCCTGGAAGGGAGCGGCCGGGGAGCTGTTTTTT
TRBJ1-4 - TRBV28 - CASSFGTNEKLFF TGTGCCAGCAGTTTCGGGACTAATGAAAAACTGTTTTTT
TRBJ1-2 TRBD1 TRBV10-3 - CAISEVTGGGYTF TGTGCCATCAGTGAGGTGACAGGGGGTGGCTACACCTTC
TRBJ1-2 - TRBV6-5 - CASIGSSVPFYGYTF TGTGCCAGCATCGGGAGCTCAGTGCCTTTCTATGGCTACACCTTC
TRBJ2-3 TRBD1 TRBV7-9 - CASSLRTGATDTQYF TGTGCCAGCAGCCTTAGGACAGGGGCCACAGATACGCAGTATTTT
TRBJ2-7 - TRBV21-1 - CASSPTGAGEQYF TGTGCCAGCAGCCCGACAGGGGCGGGAGAGCAGTACTTC
TRBJ1-1 - TRBV7-3 - CASSFRQMNTEAFF TGTGCCAGCAGCTTCAGGCAGATGAACACTGAAGCTTTCTTT
TRBJ1-1 - TRBV7-9 once CASSSATEAAFF TGTGCCAGCAGCTCGGCCACCGAGGCCGCTTTCTTT
TRBJ2-7 TRBD1 TRBV7-6 - CASSSDLTGVSEQYF TGTGCCAGCAGCTCTGACCTGACAGGGGTGTCCGAGCAGTACTTC
TRBJ2-2 TRBD2 TRBV9 - CASSARPGGAIELFF TGTGCCAGCAGCGCCCGCCCGGGGGGGGCGATAGAGCTGTTTTTT
TRBJ1-5 TRBD1 TRBV6-5 few CASSTGQGVNQPQHF TGTGCCAGCAGTACTGGACAGGGCGTCAATCAGCCCCAGCATTTT
TRBJ2-3 TRBD2 TRBV7-9 - CASSPGLAGGRTDTQYF TGTGCCAGCAGCCCAGGCTTAGCGGGGGGGCGCACAGATACGCAGTATTTT
TRBJ1-3 - TRBV7-2 once CASSYLASGSQKSGNTIYF TGTGCCAGCAGCTATTTGGCCTCGGGGAGCCAAAAGTCGGGAAACACCATATATTTT
TRBJ2-7 TRBD2 TRBV27 - CASTFSGLAGANEQYF TGTGCCAGCACCTTCTCCGGACTAGCGGGAGCCAACGAGCAGTACTTC
TRBJ2-5 - TRBV5-4 - CASSLDPTGPKWETQYF TGTGCCAGCAGCTTGGATCCCACGGGTCCTAAATGGGAGACCCAGTACTTC
TRBJ2-5 TRBD2 TRBV7-2 - CASSAGTSVQETQYF TGTGCCAGCAGTGCCGGGACTAGCGTTCAAGAGACCCAGTACTTC
TRBJ2-1 TRBD2 TRBV7-3 - CASSLTLAGFNEQFF TGTGCCAGCAGCTTAACACTAGCGGGTTTCAATGAGCAGTTCTTC